The 21 T cell receptor beta chains below all came from one sample that was sequenced in a study of CD8+ T cells in alopecia areata. cDNA reverse transcribed from extracted RNA served as the sequencing template. Clones were read by immunoSEQ multiplex PCR, and TCRdb kept only the in-frame ones, dropping some. The table includes 210,000 or so clones, more than 60% detected once. As for treatment: oral pan-JAK inhibitor, 5-10 mg twice daily. The sample consisted of CD4+ T cells sorted from blood, taken between weeks 43 and 45, from a patient treated with tofacitinib. The receptors shown here come from a human donor with alopecia areata.

V is TRBV29-1 and J is TRBJ2-5; the match to TRBD1 covers 9 bases. V lost 4 bases and J lost 4; bases outside the gene matches: 7. Germline lookup yields CDR1 SQVTM and CDR2 ANQGSEA. The CDR3 covers 14 residues. The CDR3 spells CSVVTGGVLETQYF. For the CDR3, the DNA is TGCAGCGTTGTGACAGGGGGAGTTTTAGAGACCCAGTACTTC.

The V gene is TRBV2, the J gene TRBJ2-1; D uncertain. The CDR3 contains 12 residues. Looked up from germline, CDR1 is SNHLY and CDR2 is FYNNEI. V lost 2 bases to trimming and J lost 15 bases, with 14 bases between them. CDR3 region: CASSERQTVVFF. CDR3 nucleotides: TGTGCCAGCAGTGAACGGCAAACAGTGGTGTTCTTC.

The CDR3 loop is CASSRGPDYNEQFF. In DNA form, the CDR3 reads TGCGCCAGCAGCCGGGGGCCAGACTACAATGAGCAGTTCTTC. J is TRBJ2-1 and V is TRBV4-1; a weak D match, TRBD1 (6 bases). The CDR3 has 14 residues. The germline gives CDR1 MGHRA, CDR2 YSYEKL. The germline V and J ends were trimmed by 4 bases and 3 bases, with 10 bases remaining between them.

Remarks on this clone: The junction shows a germline mismatch at one end, possibly a read error. CDR3 amino acids: CASSFLENTGVLFF. As DNA, the CDR3 is TGTGCCAGCAGCTTTTTGGAGAACACCGGGGTGCTGTTTTTT. The chain couples TRBV7-2 to TRBJ2-2, with D tentatively TRBD2 (5 bases). The CDR3 is 14 residues long. CDR1 is SGHTA, CDR2 FQGNSA, per germline.

The sample holds many counts of this clone. The chain combines TRBV14 with TRBJ2-1, with 8 bases identical to TRBD2. Trimming removed 6 bases from V and 10 bases from J; junction bases left unmatched: 8. The CDR3 covers 13 residues. Germline V gene sequence: CDR1 SGHDN, CDR2 FVKESK. The CDR3 loop is CASSRGLAWEQFF. DNA of the CDR3: TGTGCCAGCAGTCGCGGACTAGCATGGGAGCAGTTCTTC. Combining the CDR3 with reference TRBV14 and TRBJ2-1 gives the whole variable domain EAGVTQFPSHSVIEKGQTVTLRCDPISGHDNLYWYRRVMGKEIKFLLHFVKESKQDESGMPNNRFLAERTGGTYSTLKVQPAELEDSGVYFCASSRGLAWEQFFGPGTRLTVL.

The chain recombines TRBV7-7 with TRBJ2-2, with D perhaps matching TRBD1 (5 bases). V lost 3 bases and J lost 1, with 9 bases in between. Germline V CDR1 and CDR2: SSHAT, FNYEAQ (reference sequence). The CDR3 sequence is 15 residues long. The CDR3 coding sequence is TGTGCCAGCAGCTTGACAGCGAAGAACACCGGGGAGCTGTTTTTT. This codes for CASSLTAKNTGELFF. Drawing the rest from reference TRBV7-7 and TRBJ2-2, the complete variable domain is GAGVSQSPRYKVTKRGQDVTLRCDPISSHATLYWYQQALGQGPEFLTYFNYEAQPDKSGLPSDRFSAERPEGSISTLTIQRTEQRDSAMYRCASSLTAKNTGELFFGEGSRLTVL.

This rearrangement joins TRBV29-1 to TRBJ2-2; D gene ambiguous. This CDR3 has 13 residues. The V end was cut by 3 bases, the J end by 1 base, with 6 bases between. CDR1 and CDR2 from the germline V gene are SQVTM and ANQGSEA. The CDR3 is CSVEGKNTGELFF. CDR3 DNA: TGCAGCGTTGAGGGCAAGAACACCGGGGAGCTGTTTTTT.

J is TRBJ1-5 and V is TRBV19; the match to TRBD1 covers 7 bases. Germline trimming cut 8 bases from V and 5 bases from J; bases unmatched to any gene: 9. This CDR3 spans 14 amino acids. Germline values: CDR1 LNHDA, CDR2 SQIVND (reference sequence). CDR3 protein: CASRRQGSHQPQHF. Written as DNA, the CDR3 is TGTGCCAGTCGTAGACAGGGAAGTCATCAGCCCCAGCATTTT.

The chain uses TRBV15 and TRBJ1-5, with 8 bases that match TRBD1. CDR1 is LNHNV, CDR2 YYDKDF, per germline (reference sequence). The CDR3 is made up of 16 amino acids. Losses at the gene ends were 5 bases for V and 5 bases for J; bases not matched to a gene: 11. CDR3 amino acids: CATSAPDRDRDQPQHF. CDR3 DNA sequence: TGTGCCACCAGCGCGCCGGACAGGGACAGAGATCAGCCCCAGCATTTT.

The chain joins TRBV23-1 to TRBJ2-5; D gene ambiguous. TRBV23-1 is reported as an ORF; its role is uncertain. The CDR3 covers 13 residues. The V end lost 8 bases, the J end lost 7 bases, and 17 bases lay between the germline ends. CDR3: CASPPSVSGTQYF. CDR3 sequence (DNA): TGCGCCAGCCCACCGTCGGTCTCGGGGACCCAGTACTTC.

This clone was seen more than once but under ten times. At the DNA level, this CDR3 is encoded by other sequences in the same sample as well. This chain links TRBV7-9 with TRBJ1-2; a weak D match, TRBD1 (6 bases). Trimming shortened V by 6 bases and J by 8 bases, and 13 bases separated the two germline ends. Looked up from germline, CDR1 is SEHNR and CDR2 is FQNEAQ (reference sequence). This CDR3 is built from 12 residues. The CDR3 nucleotides are TGTGCCAGCAGTCCGGGGGCGCCGGGCTACACCTTC. Its translation: CASSPGAPGYTF.

In this sample, this clone turned up a few times. The V call is TRBV9, the J call TRBJ1-1, with TRBD1 matching over 7 bases. CDR3 size: 13 residues. From germline, CDR1 is SGDLS and CDR2 YYNGEE. J was trimmed by 9 bases and V by 4 bases; bases with no gene match: 9. In DNA form, the CDR3 reads TGTGCCAGCAGCCCAGAGGGGGCTAGGCAAGCTTTCTTT. Translating gives CASSPEGARQAFF. Variable domain in full (rest from reference TRBV9 and TRBJ1-1): DSGVTQTPKHLITATGQRVTLRCSPRSGDLSVYWYQQSLDQGLQFLIQYYNGEERAKGNILERFSAQQFPDLHSELNLSSLELGDSALYFCASSPEGARQAFFGQGTRLTVV.

The chain is built from TRBV25-1 and TRBJ2-7; the D gene is possibly TRBD2 (5 bases). From germline, CDR1 is MGHDK and CDR2 SYGVNS. Trimming stripped 7 bases from V and 3 bases from J, with 7 bases between. CDR3 length: 11 amino acids. The CDR3 here is CASNGIYEQYF. The DNA for the CDR3 is TGTGCCAGCAACGGGATCTACGAGCAGTACTTC.

The V and J genes are TRBV15 and TRBJ1-4; TRBD1 is a possible D gene (5 bases). In germline, CDR1 is LNHNV, CDR2 YYDKDF (reference sequence). Deletions cut 0 bases from V and 10 bases from J, with 12 bases between. This CDR3 has 14 amino acids. The CDR3 region is CATSRDRGDRKLFF. The CDR3 DNA follows: TGTGCCACCAGCAGAGATCGAGGGGATAGAAAACTGTTTTTT.

The V gene is TRBV29-1, the J gene TRBJ2-4; a possible D gene is TRBD2 (6 bases). Germline V gene data show CDR1 as SQVTM and CDR2 as ANQGSEA. The germline V and J ends were trimmed by 0 bases and 9 bases, with 15 bases remaining between them. The CDR3 has 14 residues. The CDR3 DNA follows: TGCAGCGTTGAAGAGCGGGGCAGGGTCGGCATTCAGTACTTC. It specifies CSVEERGRVGIQYF.

This clone was recorded a few times. This chain links TRBV5-1 with TRBJ2-7, with TRBD1 matching over 8 bases. After removal of 2 bases from V and 2 bases from J, the junction contained 6 bases not matched to a gene. CDR1 SGHRS and CDR2 YFSETQ come from the germline V gene. CDR3 length equals 15 residues. The CDR3 sequence: CASSFSGQAAYEQYF. The CDR3 DNA is TGCGCCAGCAGCTTTTCGGGACAGGCGGCCTACGAGCAGTACTTC.

This clone was counted only a few times. V is TRBV14 and J is TRBJ1-1; 7 bases fit TRBD1. The V segment lost 5 bases and the J segment 7 bases; nucleotides outside the gene matches: 7. Germline V gene lookup returns CDR1 SGHDN and CDR2 FVKESK. The CDR3 runs 13 residues. The chain's CDR3 is CASSDRAYGEAFF. The CDR3 nucleotides read TGTGCCAGCAGCGACAGGGCCTACGGTGAAGCTTTCTTT.

Here the CDR3 DNA reads TGTGCCTGGAGTGTATATCCCTTCCCAGATACGCAGTATTTT. Amino acids: CAWSVYPFPDTQYF. The genes are TRBV30 and TRBJ2-3; no reliable D call. The germline V and J ends were trimmed by 0 bases and 4 bases, with 11 bases remaining between them. Germline CDR1 GTSNPN, CDR2 SVGIG (reference sequence). This CDR3 is 14 amino acids long.

The chain is built from TRBV7-2 and TRBJ2-7; weak D call: TRBD2 (5 bases). V lost 0 bases, J lost 2 bases, and 14 bases lay in between. Germline V CDR1 and CDR2: SGHTA, FQGNSA. The CDR3 runs to 16 residues. This chain's CDR3 is CASSLAAGAGPYEQYF. The DNA for the CDR3 is TGTGCCAGCAGCTTAGCTGCGGGTGCGGGCCCCTACGAGCAGTACTTC.

The rearrangement joins TRBV9 to TRBJ1-2, with no clear D. Looked up from germline, CDR1 is SGDLS and CDR2 is YYNGEE. Trimming shortened V by 0 bases and J by 2 bases, and 5 bases separated the two germline ends. This CDR3 region has 13 residues. In DNA, the CDR3 is TGTGCCAGCAGCGTAGTGCAGAACTATGGCTACACCTTC. Amino acid sequence: CASSVVQNYGYTF.

The chain combines TRBV4-3 with TRBJ2-1; D might be TRBD1 (6 bases). V dropped 1 base and J dropped 5 bases, with 12 bases sitting between them. The CDR3 runs to 15 residues. Germline-derived CDR1 and CDR2 are LGHNA and YSLEER. The DNA for the CDR3 is TGCGCCAGCAGCCAAGGACAGGATCCTCACAATGAGCAGTTCTTC. Its translation is CASSQGQDPHNEQFF.